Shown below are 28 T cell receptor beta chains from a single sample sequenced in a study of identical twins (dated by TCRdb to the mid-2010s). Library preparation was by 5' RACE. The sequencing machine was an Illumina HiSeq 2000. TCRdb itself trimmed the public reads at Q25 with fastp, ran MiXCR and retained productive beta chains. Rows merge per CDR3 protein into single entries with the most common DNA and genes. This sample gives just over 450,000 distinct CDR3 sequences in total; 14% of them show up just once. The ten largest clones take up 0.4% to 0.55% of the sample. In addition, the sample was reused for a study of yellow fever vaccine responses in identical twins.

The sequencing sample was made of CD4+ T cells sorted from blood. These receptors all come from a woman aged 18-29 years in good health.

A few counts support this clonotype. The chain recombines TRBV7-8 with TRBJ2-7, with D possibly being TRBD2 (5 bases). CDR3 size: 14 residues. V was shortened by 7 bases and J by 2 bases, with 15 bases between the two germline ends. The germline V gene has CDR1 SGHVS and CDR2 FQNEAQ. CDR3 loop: CASKKRVTTYEQYF. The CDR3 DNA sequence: TGTGCCAGCAAAAAGAGGGTGACGACCTACGAGCAGTACTTC.

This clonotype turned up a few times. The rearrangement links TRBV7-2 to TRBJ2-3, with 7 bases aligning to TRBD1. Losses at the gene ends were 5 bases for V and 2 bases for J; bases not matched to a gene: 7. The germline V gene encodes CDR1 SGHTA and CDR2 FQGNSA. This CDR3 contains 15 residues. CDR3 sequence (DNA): TGTGCCAGCAGCCGAAGACAGGGTTCCACAGATACGCAGTATTTT. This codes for CASSRRQGSTDTQYF.

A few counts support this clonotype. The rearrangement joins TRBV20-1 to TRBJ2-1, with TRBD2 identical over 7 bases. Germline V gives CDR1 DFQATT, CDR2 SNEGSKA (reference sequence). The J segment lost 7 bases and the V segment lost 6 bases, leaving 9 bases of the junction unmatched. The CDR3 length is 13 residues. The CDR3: CSAVSGTWNEQFF. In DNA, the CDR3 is TGCAGTGCAGTCAGCGGGACCTGGAATGAGCAGTTCTTC.

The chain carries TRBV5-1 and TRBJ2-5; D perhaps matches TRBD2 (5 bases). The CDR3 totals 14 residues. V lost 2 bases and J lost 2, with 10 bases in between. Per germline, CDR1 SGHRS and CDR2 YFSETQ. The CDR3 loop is CASSLAALQETQYF. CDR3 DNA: TGCGCCAGCAGCTTAGCGGCTCTTCAAGAGACCCAGTACTTC.

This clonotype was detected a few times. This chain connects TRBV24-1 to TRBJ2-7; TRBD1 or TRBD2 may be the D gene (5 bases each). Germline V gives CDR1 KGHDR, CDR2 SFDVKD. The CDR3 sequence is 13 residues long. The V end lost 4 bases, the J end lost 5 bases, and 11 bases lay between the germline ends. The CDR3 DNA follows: TGTGCCACCAGTGACGGGGCCCTCCACGAGCAGTACTTC. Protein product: CATSDGALHEQYF.

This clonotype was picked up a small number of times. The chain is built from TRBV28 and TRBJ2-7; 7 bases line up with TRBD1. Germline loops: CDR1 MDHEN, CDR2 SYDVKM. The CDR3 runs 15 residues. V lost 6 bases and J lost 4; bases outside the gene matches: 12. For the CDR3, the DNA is TGTGCCAGCAGCTCCCCATCGGGACAGAGTTACGAGCAGTACTTC. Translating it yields CASSSPSGQSYEQYF.

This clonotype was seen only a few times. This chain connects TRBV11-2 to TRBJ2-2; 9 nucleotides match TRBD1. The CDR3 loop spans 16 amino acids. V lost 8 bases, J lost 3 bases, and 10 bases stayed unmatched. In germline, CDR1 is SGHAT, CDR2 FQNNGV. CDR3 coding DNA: TGTGCCAGCGCCCTCACAGGGGGCGGGGACACCGGGGAGCTGTTTTTT. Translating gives CASALTGGGDTGELFF.

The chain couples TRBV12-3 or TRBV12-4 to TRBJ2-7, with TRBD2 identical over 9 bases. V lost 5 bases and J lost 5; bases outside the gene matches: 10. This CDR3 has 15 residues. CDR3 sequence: CASSDRGGAQDEQYF. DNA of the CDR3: TGTGCCAGCAGTGACCGCGGGGGGGCCCAGGACGAGCAGTACTTC.

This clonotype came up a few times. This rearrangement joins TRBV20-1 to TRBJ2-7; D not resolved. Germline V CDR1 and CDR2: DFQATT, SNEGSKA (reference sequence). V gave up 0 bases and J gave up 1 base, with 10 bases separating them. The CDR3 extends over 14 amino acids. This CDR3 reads CSARDWVGSYEQYF. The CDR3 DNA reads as TGCAGTGCTAGAGATTGGGTGGGATCCTACGAGCAGTACTTC.

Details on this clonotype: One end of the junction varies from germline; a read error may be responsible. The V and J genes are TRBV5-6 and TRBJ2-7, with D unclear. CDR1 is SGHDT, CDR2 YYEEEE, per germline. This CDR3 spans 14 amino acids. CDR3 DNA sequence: TGTGCCAGCAGCTTGGCCTTTCACTCCTCCGAGCAGTACTTC. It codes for CASSLAFHSSEQYF.

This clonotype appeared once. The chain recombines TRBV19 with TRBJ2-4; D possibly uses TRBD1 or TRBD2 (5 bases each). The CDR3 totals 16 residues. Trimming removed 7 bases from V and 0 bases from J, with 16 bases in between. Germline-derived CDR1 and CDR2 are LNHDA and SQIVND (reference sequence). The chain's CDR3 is CASTSGSQLAKNIQYF. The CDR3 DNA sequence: TGTGCCAGTACCTCAGGGAGCCAACTAGCCAAAAACATTCAGTACTTC.

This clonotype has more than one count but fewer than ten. CDR3: CASSQLAAISTDTQYF. Written as DNA, the CDR3 is TGCGCCAGCAGCCAACTGGCCGCCATTAGCACAGATACGCAGTATTTT. The V and J genes are TRBV4-1 and TRBJ2-3; no reliable D call. V gave up 2 bases and J gave up 0 bases, with 12 bases separating them. CDR3 length: 16 amino acids. Germline assignment: CDR1 MGHRA and CDR2 YSYEKL.

This chain's CDR3 is CATSDQGAGDTDTQYF. The CDR3 DNA reads TGTGCCACCAGTGATCAAGGGGCAGGGGACACAGATACGCAGTATTTT. V gene TRBV24-1 combines with J gene TRBJ2-3, with D perhaps matching TRBD1 (6 bases). V was clipped by 3 bases and J by 2 bases, with 14 bases between them. The germline gives CDR1 KGHDR, CDR2 SFDVKD. The CDR3 sequence is 16 residues long.

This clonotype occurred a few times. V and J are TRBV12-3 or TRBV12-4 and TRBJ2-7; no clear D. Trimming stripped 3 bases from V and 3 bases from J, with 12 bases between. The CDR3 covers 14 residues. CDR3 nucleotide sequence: TGTGCCAGCAGTTTCCTTGGGAAAGGCTACGAGCAGTACTTC. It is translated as CASSFLGKGYEQYF.

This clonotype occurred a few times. Here the CDR3 DNA reads TGCGCCAGCAGCTCGGGACTAGCGGGGGTGAACAATGAGCAGTTCTTC. Translated: CASSSGLAGVNNEQFF. The rearrangement links TRBV5-1 to TRBJ2-1; the match to TRBD2 covers 14 bases. The J segment lost 5 bases and the V segment lost 3 bases, leaving 4 bases of the junction unmatched. The V gene's germline CDR1 is SGHRS and CDR2 YFSETQ. This CDR3 is 16 amino acids long. Complete variable domain (other parts from reference TRBV5-1 and TRBJ2-1): KAGVTQTPRYLIKTRGQQVTLSCSPISGHRSVSWYQQTPGQGLQFLFEYFSETQRNKGNFPGRFSGRQFSNSRSEMNVSTLELGDSALYLCASSSGLAGVNNEQFFGPGTRLTVL.

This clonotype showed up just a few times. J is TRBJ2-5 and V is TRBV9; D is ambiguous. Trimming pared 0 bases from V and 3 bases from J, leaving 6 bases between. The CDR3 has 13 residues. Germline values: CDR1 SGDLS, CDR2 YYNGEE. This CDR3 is CASSVGHKETQYF. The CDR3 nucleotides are TGTGCCAGCAGCGTAGGGCACAAAGAGACCCAGTACTTC.

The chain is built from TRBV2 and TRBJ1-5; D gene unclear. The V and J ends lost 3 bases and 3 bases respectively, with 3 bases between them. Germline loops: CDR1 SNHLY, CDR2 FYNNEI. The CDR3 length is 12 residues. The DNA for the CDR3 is TGTGCCAGCAGTGACCACAATCAGCCCCAGCATTTT. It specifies CASSDHNQPQHF.

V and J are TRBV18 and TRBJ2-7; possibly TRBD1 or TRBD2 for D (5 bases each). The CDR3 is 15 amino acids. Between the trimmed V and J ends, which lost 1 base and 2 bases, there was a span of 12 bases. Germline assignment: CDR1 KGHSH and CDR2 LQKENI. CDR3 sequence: CASSPLGAVTYEQYF. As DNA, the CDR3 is TGTGCCAGCTCACCACTCGGGGCGGTGACCTACGAGCAGTACTTC.

CDR3 residues: CAISGQGISYEQYF. The CDR3 nucleotides are TGTGCCATCAGTGGGCAGGGGATCTCCTACGAGCAGTACTTC. The chain couples TRBV10-3 to TRBJ2-7; D is possibly TRBD1 (6 bases). V lost 4 bases, J lost 0 bases, and 10 bases lay in between. The CDR3 runs 14 residues. Germline-derived CDR1 and CDR2 are ENHRY and SYGVKD.

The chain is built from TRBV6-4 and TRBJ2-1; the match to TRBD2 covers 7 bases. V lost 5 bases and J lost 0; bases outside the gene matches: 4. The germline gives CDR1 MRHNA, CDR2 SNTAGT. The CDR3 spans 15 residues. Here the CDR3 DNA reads TGTGCCAGCAGTCCCCGCGGGGGCTCCTACAATGAGCAGTTCTTC. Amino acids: CASSPRGGSYNEQFF.

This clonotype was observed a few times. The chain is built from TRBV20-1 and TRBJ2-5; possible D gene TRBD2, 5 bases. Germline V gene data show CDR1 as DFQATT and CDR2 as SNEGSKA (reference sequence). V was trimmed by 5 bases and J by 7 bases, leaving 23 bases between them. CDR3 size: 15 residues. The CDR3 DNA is TGCAGTGCTGCGAAGCGAATGGGCAGTGAGGGGACCCAGTACTTC. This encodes CSAAKRMGSEGTQYF.

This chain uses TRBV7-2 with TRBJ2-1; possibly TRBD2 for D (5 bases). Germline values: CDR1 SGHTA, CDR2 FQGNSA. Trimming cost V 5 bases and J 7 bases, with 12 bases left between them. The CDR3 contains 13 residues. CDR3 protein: CASSTGLANEQFF. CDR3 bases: TGTGCCAGCAGCACCGGTTTAGCGAATGAGCAGTTCTTC.

CDR3 residues: CASSSRVTSYEQYF. CDR3 DNA: TGTGCCAGCAGCTCCCGGGTCACCTCCTACGAGCAGTACTTC. The chain has TRBV7-2 and TRBJ2-7; D remains ambiguous. CDR1 SGHTA and CDR2 FQGNSA come from the germline V gene. V was shortened by 4 bases and J by 0 bases, with 10 bases between the two germline ends. The CDR3 length is 14 residues.

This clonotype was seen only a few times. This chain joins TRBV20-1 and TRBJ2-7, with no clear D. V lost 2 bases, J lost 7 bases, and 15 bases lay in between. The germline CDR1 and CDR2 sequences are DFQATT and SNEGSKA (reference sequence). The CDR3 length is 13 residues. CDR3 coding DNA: TGCAGTGCTAGACCCTCAGGACCCTGGGAGCAGTACTTC. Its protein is CSARPSGPWEQYF.

The chain's CDR3 is CASSQLLLMRPTDTQYF. Here the CDR3 DNA reads TGTGCCAGCAGCCAACTATTACTGATGCGGCCCACAGATACGCAGTATTTT. The V and J genes are TRBV3-1 and TRBJ2-3, with no clear D. Per germline, CDR1 LGHDT and CDR2 YNNKEL (reference sequence). The CDR3 contains 17 residues. Trimming cost V 2 bases and J 2 bases, with 17 bases left between them.

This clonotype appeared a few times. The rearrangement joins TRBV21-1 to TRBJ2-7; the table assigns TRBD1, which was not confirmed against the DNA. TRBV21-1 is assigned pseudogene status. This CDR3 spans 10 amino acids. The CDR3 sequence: CTDMGFEQYF. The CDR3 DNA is TGTACCGACATGGGGTTCGAGCAGTACTTC.

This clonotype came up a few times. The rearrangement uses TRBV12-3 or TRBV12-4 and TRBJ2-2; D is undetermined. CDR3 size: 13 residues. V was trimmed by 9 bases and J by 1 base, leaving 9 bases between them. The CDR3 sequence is CASRKVNTGELFF. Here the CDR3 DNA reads TGTGCCAGTAGGAAAGTGAACACCGGGGAGCTGTTTTTT.

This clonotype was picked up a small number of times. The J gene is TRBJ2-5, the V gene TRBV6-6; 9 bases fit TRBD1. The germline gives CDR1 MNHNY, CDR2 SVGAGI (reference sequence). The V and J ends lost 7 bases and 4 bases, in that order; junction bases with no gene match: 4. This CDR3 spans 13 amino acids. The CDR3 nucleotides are TGTGCCAGCACCGAGGACAGGGGAGAGACCCAGTACTTC. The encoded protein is CASTEDRGETQYF.